The 14 T cell receptor beta chains below all came from one sample that was sequenced in a study of spatial heterogeneity in lung cancer. The study's findings and limits: Expanded alpha and beta TCR counts within tumors tracked tumor mutation counts.

Described time point: sample taken at primary tumor resection. TCRdb itself ran the 5' RACE reads through MiXCR, one entry per CDR3 protein. This sample has under 8,000 distinct CDR3 sequences, with about 12% found just once. Their target antigens are unknown. Material: lung tumor tissue, obtained at surgery. The receptors stem from a male donor with early-stage non-small cell lung cancer.

This clonotype occurred many times. Because this beta chain is a stray read in a library intended to capture alpha chains, its abundance should not be given much weight. The chain combines TRBV7-8 with TRBJ2-7; 8 bases map to TRBD1. This CDR3 has 15 amino acids. J was trimmed by 3 bases and V by 5 bases; bases with no gene match: 9. In germline, CDR1 is SGHVS, CDR2 FQNEAQ. CDR3 region: CASSIGQGPVYEQYF. The CDR3 DNA reads as TGTGCCAGCAGCATCGGACAGGGCCCGGTCTACGAGCAGTACTTC.

With regard to this clonotype: Being off target in a library aimed at alpha chains, this beta chain has a size of little meaning. DNA for the CDR3: TGCAGTGCTAGAGATTACACTGAAGCTTTCTTT. Translation: CSARDYTEAFF. The V gene is TRBV20-1, the J gene TRBJ1-1; D is unresolved. From germline, CDR1 is DFQATT and CDR2 SNEGSKA (reference sequence). V shed 0 bases and J shed 3 bases, with 2 bases lying between them. This CDR3 spans 11 amino acids.

Many counts were recorded for this clonotype. With the library built for alpha chains, this beta chain is off target and its frequency is not meaningful. In DNA form, the CDR3 reads TGTGCCAGCAGTCTTACAGGGTATAATTCACCCCTCCACTTT. This sequence encodes CASSLTGYNSPLHF. The J gene is TRBJ1-6, the V gene TRBV6-1; D possibly corresponds to TRBD1 (6 bases). Germline CDR1 reads MNHNS; CDR2 reads SASEGT. The CDR3 has 14 amino acids. The V and J ends lost 5 bases and 4 bases respectively, with 9 bases between them.

This clonotype occurred many times. This beta chain is an unintended read in a library built for alpha chains; its size means little. This sequence joins TRBV11-3 and TRBJ2-1; D perhaps matches TRBD1 (5 bases). CDR1 and CDR2 from the germline V gene are SGHNT and YENEEA. Between the trimmed V and J ends, which lost 5 bases and 9 bases, there was a span of 20 bases. The CDR3 is made up of 15 amino acids. In nucleotides, the CDR3 is TGTGCCAGCAGCCCTCGGGCAGGGTCTGCTCCTGAGCAGTTCTTC. Translation: CASSPRAGSAPEQFF.

This clonotype is labeled as medium-sized (0.01 to 0.1%). This beta chain is an unintended read in a library built for alpha chains; its size means little. J is TRBJ2-4 and V is TRBV20-1; D may be TRBD1 or TRBD2 (6 bases each). V lost 3 bases to trimming and J lost 6 bases, with 15 bases between them. The CDR3 is 14 residues long. Germline-derived CDR1 and CDR2 are DFQATT and SNEGSKA (reference sequence). CDR3 region: CSARSEGVVNIQYF. In DNA, the CDR3 is TGCAGTGCTAGGTCGGAGGGGGTGGTAAACATTCAGTACTTC.

This clonotype was seen many times. Because the library targeted alpha chains, this beta chain is an off-target read whose size means little. The chain couples TRBV7-9 to TRBJ1-6; weak D call: TRBD1 (6 bases). V lost 1 base, J lost 7 bases, and 17 bases lay in between. The CDR3 runs 17 residues. Germline V gives CDR1 SEHNR, CDR2 FQNEAQ (reference sequence). CDR3 in amino acids: CASSLGFGGEGNSPLHF. In nucleotides, the CDR3 is TGTGCCAGCAGCTTAGGATTCGGGGGCGAGGGGAATTCACCCCTCCACTTT.

This clonotype was detected many times. A library prepared for alpha chains yielded this beta chain as an off-target read; its size is of little meaning. The chain combines TRBV12-3 or TRBV12-4 with TRBJ2-3, with 11 bases matching TRBD1. With V trimmed by 6 bases and J by 4 bases, 0 bases remained unmatched. The CDR3 has 13 amino acids. Here the CDR3 reads CASRGQGADTQYF. CDR3 DNA: TGTGCCAGCAGGGGACAGGGGGCAGATACGCAGTATTTT.

This clonotype was seen repeatedly, ten times or more. For a library built for alpha chains, this beta chain is a stray read; little rests on its size. The rearrangement links TRBV29-1 to TRBJ2-2; 7 bases are a match to TRBD1. In germline, CDR1 is SQVTM, CDR2 ANQGSEA. This CDR3 region has 13 residues. J was trimmed by 6 bases and V by 6 bases; bases with no gene match: 7. The CDR3 region is CSVFQRGPGELFF. In DNA, the CDR3 is TGCAGCGTGTTCCAAAGGGGGCCCGGGGAGCTGTTTTTT.

This clonotype is termed medium-sized. As an off-target read in a library built for alpha chains, this beta chain has a frequency of little significance. The rearrangement uses TRBV4-2 and TRBJ2-7, with TRBD1 as a possible D gene (6 bases). Looked up from germline, CDR1 is LGHNA and CDR2 is YNFKEQ. The CDR3 totals 15 residues. V was cut by 1 base and J by 4 bases, with 14 bases left in between. The CDR3 sequence: CASSQGVGQQYEQYF. The DNA of the CDR3 is TGTGCCAGCAGCCAAGGGGTCGGACAGCAATACGAGCAGTACTTC.

Notes on this clonotype: Found in a library prepared for alpha chains, this beta chain is an off-target read, and its abundance has little meaning. The gene calls are TRBV29-1 and TRBJ2-1; 14 positions match TRBD2. CDR1 is SQVTM, CDR2 ANQGSEA, per germline. V shed 8 bases, J shed 6 bases, and the junction held 9 bases outside the gene matches. CDR3 length: 15 amino acids. The CDR3 DNA reads as TGCAGCCCTAGACTAGCGGGAGGGCGGGTCAATGAGCAGTTCTTC. This translates into CSPRLAGGRVNEQFF.

This clonotype is judged medium-sized. With the library built for alpha chains, this beta chain is off target and its frequency is not meaningful. V usage is TRBV10-3 and J usage is TRBJ2-1; 9 bases align to TRBD1. V was pared by 2 bases and J by 4 bases, with 3 bases of the junction left unmatched. The CDR3 consists of 15 residues. Germline CDR1 and CDR2: ENHRY and SYGVKD. In DNA, the CDR3 is TGTGCCATCAGTGAGACAGGGGGCCCTTACAATGAGCAGTTCTTC. Translation: CAISETGGPYNEQFF.

In regard to this clonotype: For a library built for alpha chains, this beta chain is a stray read; little rests on its size. The chain employs TRBV29-1 and TRBJ1-3, with D hard to call. V lost 1 base and J lost 4, with 2 bases in between. The germline CDR1 and CDR2 sequences are SQVTM and ANQGSEA. The CDR3 extends over 11 amino acids. CDR3 residues: CSVEGGNTIYF. Here the CDR3 DNA reads TGCAGCGTTGAAGGAGGAAACACCATATATTTT.

The table lists this clonotype with many counts. For a library built for alpha chains, this beta chain is a stray read; little rests on its size. This chain connects TRBV12-3 or TRBV12-4 to TRBJ1-1, with D unclear. Trimming stripped 5 bases from V and 5 bases from J, with 12 bases between. This CDR3 is 13 amino acids long. CDR3 DNA: TGTGCCAGCAGTCCCTGGGCTAGGACTGAAGCTTTCTTT. As protein: CASSPWARTEAFF.

This clonotype was seen at least ten times. A library made for alpha chains picked up this beta chain off target, so its size means little. The V call is TRBV28, the J call TRBJ2-1; 7 bases match TRBD1. J was trimmed by 4 bases and V by 6 bases; bases with no gene match: 9. Germline V gives CDR1 MDHEN, CDR2 SYDVKM. The CDR3 covers 15 residues. In DNA, the CDR3 is TGTGCCAGCAGACAACAGGGGTCAACTTACAATGAGCAGTTCTTC. Translating gives CASRQQGSTYNEQFF.